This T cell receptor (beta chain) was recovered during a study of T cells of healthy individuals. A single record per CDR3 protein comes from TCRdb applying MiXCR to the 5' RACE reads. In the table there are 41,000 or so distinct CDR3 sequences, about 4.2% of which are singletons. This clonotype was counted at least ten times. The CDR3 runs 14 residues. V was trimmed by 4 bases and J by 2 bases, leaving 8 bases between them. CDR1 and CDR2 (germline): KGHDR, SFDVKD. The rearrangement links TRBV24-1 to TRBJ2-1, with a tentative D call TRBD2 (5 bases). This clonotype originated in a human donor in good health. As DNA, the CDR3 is TGTGCCACCAGTGACCCCGGGGCCTACAATGAGCAGTTCTTC. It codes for CATSDPGAYNEQFF.